The 28 T cell receptor beta chains in this list originate from one sample, sequenced in a study of TIL therapy for anti-PD-1-resistant metastatic lung cancer (dated by TCRdb to the early 2020s). TCR beta CDR3 regions were amplified from genomic DNA with the immunoSEQ v3 hsTCRB kit using bias-controlled multiplex PCR. TCRdb's version of the immuneACCESS table is confined to in-frame rearrangements and falls short of the full clone set. An unresolved V gene accounts for under half of the shortfall where checked; the remainder is of unknown origin. In all, the sample holds nearly 60,000 clones, and around 79% of those were seen once. The ten most abundant clones make up about 1.8% of the sample. The sample's time point label is to be understood as: pre-treatment sample, taken before nivolumab and TIL therapy. This sample comprised blood, obtained at baseline. The receptors here all came from a person aged 25 to 85 with non-small cell lung cancer.

This clone has a single count. The chain links TRBV11-2 to TRBJ2-5; 9 nucleotides align to TRBD1. Germline V gene sequence: CDR1 SGHAT, CDR2 FQNNGV. The CDR3 contains 16 residues. The trim removed 1 base at V and 2 bases at J, leaving 5 bases unmatched. The CDR3 sequence is CASSLALTGGQETQYF. The CDR3 DNA is TGTGCCAGCAGCTTAGCCCTGACAGGGGGACAAGAGACCCAGTACTTC.

This rearrangement joins TRBV20-1 to TRBJ2-7; no clear D. Germline CDR1 is DFQATT and CDR2 is SNEGSKA (reference sequence). The germline V and J ends were trimmed by 2 bases and 0 bases, with 2 bases remaining between them. The CDR3 is 11 amino acids. The CDR3, as DNA: TGCAGTGCTAGACCCTCCTACGAGCAGTACTTC. Its translation: CSARPSYEQYF.

This chain connects TRBV9 to TRBJ2-2; 9 nucleotides agree with TRBD2. This CDR3 contains 16 residues. Germline values: CDR1 SGDLS, CDR2 YYNGEE. V gave up 4 bases and J gave up 0 bases; unmatched junction bases: 4. This CDR3 reads CASSPLAGTNTGELFF. The CDR3 coding sequence is TGTGCCAGCAGCCCCCTAGCGGGAACGAACACCGGGGAGCTGTTTTTT.

The rearrangement joins TRBV28 to TRBJ2-7; TRBD1 agrees at 9 bases. Germline assignment: CDR1 MDHEN and CDR2 SYDVKM. After removal of 5 bases from V and 4 bases from J, the junction contained 6 bases not matched to a gene. This CDR3 has 14 residues. CDR3 loop: CASSNTGGAYEQYF. CDR3 DNA: TGTGCCAGCAGTAACACAGGGGGCGCGTACGAGCAGTACTTC. Full variable domain (missing parts from reference TRBV28 and TRBJ2-7): DVKVTQSSRYLVKRTGEKVFLECVQDMDHENMFWYRQDPGLGLRLIYFSYDVKMKEKGDIPEGYSVSREKKERFSLILESASTNQTSMYLCASSNTGGAYEQYFGPGTRLTVT.

This clone was recorded a few times. V usage is TRBV5-6 and J usage is TRBJ2-5; D perhaps matches TRBD1 (6 bases). V lost 4 bases and J lost 14, with 21 bases in between. CDR3 length equals 13 residues. Germline loops: CDR1 SGHDT, CDR2 YYEEEE. The CDR3 sequence: CASSKDTGTSLYF. CDR3 bases: TGTGCCAGCAGCAAGGATACCGGGACATCTCTTTACTTC.

This rearrangement joins TRBV28 to TRBJ2-7, with 9 nucleotides matching TRBD1. The CDR3 has 14 amino acids. Unmatched junction bases numbered 7, after V lost 7 bases and J lost 3 bases. Germline lookup yields CDR1 MDHEN and CDR2 SYDVKM. CDR3 region: CASNPRDRVYEQYF. The CDR3 DNA is TGTGCCAGCAACCCTCGGGACAGGGTCTACGAGCAGTACTTC.

This sequence joins TRBV28 and TRBJ1-1; no reliable D call. CDR1 MDHEN and CDR2 SYDVKM come from the germline V gene. This CDR3 is built from 14 residues. V lost 11 bases to trimming and J lost 2 bases, with 18 bases between them. CDR3 in amino acids: CAGTPPGDNTEAFF. The CDR3 region has the DNA TGTGCCGGCACCCCCCCCGGGGATAACACTGAAGCTTTCTTT.

The genes are TRBV5-1 and TRBJ2-2; 7 bases match TRBD1. Germline lookup yields CDR1 SGHRS and CDR2 YFSETQ. This CDR3 has 15 residues. Losses at the gene ends were 0 bases for V and 4 bases for J; bases not matched to a gene: 3. The CDR3 protein is CASSLGSGGTGELFF. The CDR3 region has the DNA TGCGCCAGCAGCTTGGGGTCAGGGGGCACCGGGGAGCTGTTTTTT.

V usage is TRBV7-9 and J usage is TRBJ2-5; TRBD2 matches 14 bases. With V trimmed by 4 bases and J by 5 bases, 9 bases remained unmatched. Germline V gene data show CDR1 as SEHNR and CDR2 as FQNEAQ (reference sequence). This CDR3 has 17 amino acids. Here the CDR3 DNA reads TGTGCCAGCAGCTCCGGGACTAGCGGGGGTAGACTTGAGACCCAGTACTTC. It codes for CASSSGTSGGRLETQYF.

The J gene is TRBJ2-3, the V gene TRBV9; no reliable D call. The CDR3 spans 15 residues. Between the trimmed V and J ends, which lost 0 bases and 6 bases, there was a span of 14 bases. CDR1 and CDR2 from the germline V gene are SGDLS and YYNGEE. This CDR3 reads CASSVEEEKDDTQYF. The CDR3 DNA follows: TGTGCCAGCAGCGTAGAGGAAGAAAAGGATGATACGCAGTATTTT.

CDR3 region: CATSRDLANQETQYF. The CDR3 coding sequence is TGTGCCACCAGCAGAGATCTAGCGAACCAAGAGACCCAGTACTTC. The chain links TRBV15 to TRBJ2-5; TRBD2 might be the D (6 bases). The V end was cut by 0 bases, the J end by 0 bases, with 8 bases between. This CDR3 is built from 15 residues. CDR1 is LNHNV and CDR2 is YYDKDF in the germline V gene (reference sequence).

The chain couples TRBV28 to TRBJ1-5, with D perhaps TRBD1 (5 bases). The CDR3 consists of 13 residues. The V end lost 8 bases, the J end lost 7 bases, and 15 bases lay between the germline ends. Germline V gene lookup returns CDR1 MDHEN and CDR2 SYDVKM. In DNA form, the CDR3 reads TGTGCCAGCCACCGGGACGTTTTCCAGCCCCAGCATTTT. Amino acid sequence: CASHRDVFQPQHF.

The chain is built from TRBV5-4 and TRBJ2-7; TRBD1 matches at 9 bases. The CDR3 contains 15 residues. Germline V gene lookup returns CDR1 SGHNT and CDR2 YYREEE (reference sequence). Germline trimming cut 4 bases from V and 3 bases from J; bases unmatched to any gene: 8. The CDR3 coding sequence is TGTGCCAGCAGCCTCTCCGGGACAGGGCTCTACGAGCAGTACTTC. It is translated as CASSLSGTGLYEQYF.

The chain is built from TRBV15 and TRBJ2-7; a possible D gene is TRBD2 (6 bases). The CDR3 totals 14 residues. The ends were cut back, 0 bases at V and 6 bases at J, with 12 bases in the middle. Germline V gives CDR1 LNHNV, CDR2 YYDKDF (reference sequence). CDR3 residues: CATSRDPGLSEQYF. Written as DNA, the CDR3 is TGTGCCACCAGCAGAGATCCGGGACTTTCCGAGCAGTACTTC.

This chain joins TRBV5-5 and TRBJ1-5, with 8 bases matching TRBD1. CDR1 SGHKS and CDR2 YYEKEE come from the germline V gene (reference sequence). The CDR3 length is 17 residues. J was trimmed by 1 base and V by 4 bases; bases with no gene match: 10. Written as DNA, the CDR3 is TGTGCCAGCAGCCGCGCACCAGGGGGCGCGAGCAATCAGCCCCAGCATTTT. Its protein product is CASSRAPGGASNQPQHF.

The chain recombines TRBV10-3 with TRBJ1-6, with TRBD1 as a possible D gene (5 bases). Germline assignment: CDR1 ENHRY and CDR2 SYGVKD. Trimming took 4 bases from V and 6 from J, leaving 10 bases between them. The CDR3 covers 14 residues. The CDR3 DNA reads as TGTGCCATCAGTGGGGGACTGAGTAATTCACCCCTCCACTTT. It yields the protein CAISGGLSNSPLHF.

The V gene is TRBV9, the J gene TRBJ2-1; 9 nucleotides align to TRBD2. CDR3 length: 16 residues. V was clipped by 4 bases and J by 7 bases; unmatched bases: 12. The V gene's germline CDR1 is SGDLS and CDR2 YYNGEE. CDR3 DNA sequence: TGTGCCAGCAGCCCCCAGACTAGCGGTAGTATAAATGAGCAGTTCTTC. This translates into CASSPQTSGSINEQFF.

V and J are TRBV27 and TRBJ1-6; D is perhaps TRBD1 (5 bases). Germline CDR1 is MNHEY and CDR2 is SMNVEV (reference sequence). Between the trimmed V and J ends, which lost 2 bases and 8 bases, there was a span of 7 bases. There are 13 residues in the CDR3. The DNA of the CDR3 is TGTGCCAGCAGTTTACAAGGGGATTCACCCCTCCACTTT. Residues: CASSLQGDSPLHF.

This rearrangement joins TRBV27 to TRBJ2-1; D perhaps matches TRBD2 (5 bases). V lost 2 bases, J lost 7 bases, and 15 bases lay in between. Germline V CDR1 and CDR2: MNHEY, SMNVEV (reference sequence). The CDR3 sequence is 15 residues long. The CDR3 sequence is CASSLLAWEANEQFF. DNA of the CDR3: TGTGCCAGCAGTTTACTAGCATGGGAAGCAAATGAGCAGTTCTTC.

The chain links TRBV7-9 to TRBJ1-4; D is unresolved. This CDR3 has 14 residues. V was shortened by 4 bases and J by 7 bases, with 13 bases between the two germline ends. The germline gives CDR1 SEHNR, CDR2 FQNEAQ (reference sequence). The CDR3 DNA follows: TGTGCCAGCAGCTCATCGACGAGATCTGAAAAACTGTTTTTT. Its translation: CASSSSTRSEKLFF.

V and J are TRBV5-1 and TRBJ2-5; 9 nucleotides match TRBD2. The CDR3 is 16 amino acids. Per germline, CDR1 SGHRS and CDR2 YFSETQ. With V trimmed by 0 bases and J by 5 bases, 8 bases remained unmatched. The DNA of the CDR3 is TGCGCCAGCAGCTTGGAGGTTAGCGGGGGATGGGAGACCCAGTACTTC. Its protein product is CASSLEVSGGWETQYF.

This clone has a single count. CDR3 in amino acids: CASSSVATGTRETQYF. For the CDR3, the DNA is TGTGCCAGCAGCTCAGTCGCGACAGGGACGCGAGAGACCCAGTACTTC. The chain has TRBV7-2 and TRBJ2-5; 7 nucleotides line up with TRBD1. V shed 4 bases and J 4 bases; nucleotides not matched to a gene: 12. Germline V lookup: CDR1 SGHTA, CDR2 FQGNSA. This CDR3 is 16 amino acids long.

This clone came up a few times. The chain is built from TRBV6-5 and TRBJ1-4; 8 bases line up with TRBD1. The junction had 7 bases not matched to a gene; V was cut back by 4 bases and J by 6 bases. Germline values: CDR1 MNHEY, CDR2 SVGAGI. The CDR3 is made up of 15 amino acids. The CDR3 loop is CASSSGQGGDEKLFF. The CDR3 nucleotides are TGTGCCAGCAGTTCAGGACAGGGCGGAGATGAAAAACTGTTTTTT.

This clone was observed a single time. CDR3 loop: CSVSPGQTNKNIQYF. For the CDR3, the DNA is TGCAGCGTATCCCCGGGACAAACTAATAAAAACATTCAGTACTTC. The chain combines TRBV29-1 with TRBJ2-4; maybe TRBD1 (6 bases). CDR1 and CDR2 (germline): SQVTM, ANQGSEA. Deletions cut 6 bases from V and 4 bases from J, with 19 bases between. The CDR3 spans 15 residues.

CDR3 amino acids: CASSVTGQPLSEQYF. The CDR3 nucleotides are TGTGCCAGCAGCGTTACGGGACAGCCCTTATCCGAGCAGTACTTC. The V call is TRBV9, the J call TRBJ2-7; 7 nucleotides agree with TRBD1. This CDR3 region has 15 residues. The V gene end was trimmed by 2 bases and the J gene end by 6 bases; junction bases not matched to a gene: 11. Germline CDR1 reads SGDLS; CDR2 reads YYNGEE.

The chain uses TRBV9 and TRBJ2-1, with 9 bases that match TRBD1. CDR1 is SGDLS and CDR2 is YYNGEE in the germline V gene. The CDR3 is made up of 14 amino acids. V gave up 2 bases and J gave up 11 bases; unmatched junction bases: 8. The DNA for the CDR3 is TGTGCCAGCAGCGTTTTGGGACAGGGAGATCAGCAGTTCTTC. Translating gives CASSVLGQGDQQFF. Together with reference TRBV9 and TRBJ2-1, the CDR3 gives the full variable domain: DSGVTQTPKHLITATGQRVTLRCSPRSGDLSVYWYQQSLDQGLQFLIQYYNGEERAKGNILERFSAQQFPDLHSELNLSSLELGDSALYFCASSVLGQGDQQFFGPGTRLTVL.

V and J are TRBV9 and TRBJ1-6; D uncertain. Trimming pared 0 bases from V and 5 bases from J, leaving 6 bases between. The CDR3 sequence is 14 residues long. The germline V gene has CDR1 SGDLS and CDR2 YYNGEE. CDR3 loop: CASSVVDDNSPLHF. CDR3 DNA sequence: TGTGCCAGCAGCGTAGTGGATGATAATTCACCCCTCCACTTT. Together with reference TRBV9 and TRBJ1-6, the CDR3 gives the full variable domain: DSGVTQTPKHLITATGQRVTLRCSPRSGDLSVYWYQQSLDQGLQFLIQYYNGEERAKGNILERFSAQQFPDLHSELNLSSLELGDSALYFCASSVVDDNSPLHFGNGTRLTVT.

The V and J genes are TRBV4-1 and TRBJ2-1; TRBD2 aligns across 8 bases. This CDR3 has 14 residues. The junction had 4 bases not matched to a gene; V was cut back by 0 bases and J by 9 bases. Germline values: CDR1 MGHRA, CDR2 YSYEKL. The CDR3 spells CASSQDRGGTEQFF. The CDR3 DNA reads TGCGCCAGCAGCCAAGATCGGGGGGGCACTGAGCAGTTCTTC.